A single sample is the source of the 14 T cell receptor beta chains below, sequenced in a study of cytotoxic CD8 clonotypes in ibrutinib-treated CLL. Measured with immunoSEQ multiplex PCR; TCRdb has only the in-frame clones, and not every one. This table has about 300,000 clones, roughly 70% appearing once. The source was PBMCs, collected after 36 months of ibrutinib treatment. The source is a human donor with chronic lymphocytic leukemia.

On this clone itself: The same CDR3 is also encoded by other DNA sequences in this sample. The chain carries TRBV28 and TRBJ2-7; no firm D call. The ends were cut back, 6 bases at V and 2 bases at J, with 5 bases in the middle. Per the germline V gene, CDR1 is MDHEN and CDR2 is SYDVKM. The CDR3 is 11 residues long. The CDR3 DNA reads TGTGCCAGCAGAACCACCTACGAGCAGTACTTC. Protein sequence: CASRTTYEQYF.

The chain is built from TRBV7-3 and TRBJ2-1, with D perhaps TRBD1 or TRBD2 (5 bases each). Germline V gene lookup returns CDR1 SGHTA and CDR2 FQGTGA. Trimming left V 5 bases short and J 5 bases short, with 10 bases between. CDR3 length equals 13 residues. CDR3 sequence reads: CASSPGPNNEQFF. CDR3 DNA sequence: TGTGCCAGCAGCCCGGGACCTAACAATGAGCAGTTCTTC.

This clone has a handful of counts. The rearrangement uses TRBV10-3 and TRBJ2-1; D is ambiguous. The germline V and J ends were trimmed by 0 bases and 5 bases, with 5 bases remaining between them. CDR3 size: 13 residues. Germline assignment: CDR1 ENHRY and CDR2 SYGVKD. This CDR3 reads CAISESGDNEQFF. The CDR3 DNA reads as TGTGCCATCAGTGAGTCGGGTGACAATGAGCAGTTCTTC.

J is TRBJ2-5 and V is TRBV29-1; D is undetermined. The V and J ends lost 6 bases and 2 bases respectively, with 16 bases between them. Per germline, CDR1 SQVTM and CDR2 ANQGSEA. The CDR3 sequence is 14 residues long. The CDR3: CSVAARLVQETQYF. The CDR3 DNA follows: TGCAGCGTCGCAGCAAGACTCGTGCAAGAGACCCAGTACTTC.

The V gene is TRBV11-1, the J gene TRBJ1-6; no reliable D call. V lost 5 bases to trimming and J lost 0 bases, with 2 bases between them. The CDR3 loop spans 13 amino acids. Germline CDR1 is SGHAT and CDR2 is FQDESV (reference sequence). The CDR3 spells CASSRSYNSPLHF. The CDR3 nucleotides read TGTGCCAGCAGCCGCTCCTATAATTCACCCCTCCACTTT.

This chain joins TRBV7-2 and TRBJ2-3; TRBD2 matches at 8 bases. Germline CDR1 SGHTA, CDR2 FQGNSA. The J segment lost 0 bases and the V segment lost 1 base, leaving 9 bases of the junction unmatched. This CDR3 spans 18 amino acids. CDR3 DNA sequence: TGTGCCAGCAGCTTAGTTCCAGCGGGAGTTCGAAGCACAGATACGCAGTATTTT. Translation: CASSLVPAGVRSTDTQYF.

This sequence joins TRBV28 and TRBJ1-2, with TRBD1 as a possible D gene (5 bases). The CDR3 consists of 13 residues. Germline V gives CDR1 MDHEN, CDR2 SYDVKM. Trimming took off 6 bases at V and 8 bases at J, with 16 bases between the two ends. CDR3 nucleotide sequence: TGTGCCAGCAGGAGATTAGGGGACGGCGGCTACACCTTC. Protein sequence: CASRRLGDGGYTF.

The chain joins TRBV27 to TRBJ2-1; a possible D gene is TRBD1 (5 bases). Germline V gene lookup returns CDR1 MNHEY and CDR2 SMNVEV (reference sequence). The CDR3 runs 13 residues. V dropped 8 bases and J dropped 2 bases, with 10 bases sitting between them. The CDR3 protein is CASAVTAYNEQFF. CDR3 coding DNA: TGTGCCAGCGCAGTGACAGCCTACAATGAGCAGTTCTTC.

The rearrangement joins TRBV2 to TRBJ2-7; either TRBD1 or TRBD2 may supply D (6 bases each). Trimming stripped 4 bases from V and 0 bases from J, with 16 bases between. Germline V gene data show CDR1 as SNHLY and CDR2 as FYNNEI. This CDR3 has 16 residues. The CDR3 here is CASSGEGGKSSYEQYF. The CDR3 bases are TGTGCCAGCAGTGGTGAGGGGGGCAAATCCTCCTACGAGCAGTACTTC.

This rearrangement joins TRBV5-1 to TRBJ2-1; D remains ambiguous. The CDR3 is made up of 15 amino acids. From germline, CDR1 is SGHRS and CDR2 YFSETQ. V dropped 1 base and J dropped 3 bases, with 11 bases sitting between them. CDR3 region: CASSLYDPDYNEQFF. CDR3 sequence (DNA): TGCGCCAGCAGCTTGTATGACCCAGACTACAATGAGCAGTTCTTC.

This clone was seen more than once but under ten times. V usage is TRBV5-1 and J usage is TRBJ2-3, with TRBD2 matching 7 bases. The CDR3 covers 16 residues. Germline V gene lookup returns CDR1 SGHRS and CDR2 YFSETQ. V trimming: 0 bases; J trimming: 2 bases; junction bases outside the gene matches: 6. Here the CDR3 reads CASSLAGRGYTDTQYF. Here the CDR3 DNA reads TGCGCCAGCAGCTTGGCCGGGCGGGGGTACACAGATACGCAGTATTTT.

The CDR3 DNA reads as TGTGCCAGCAGCTTATACTACGAGCAGTACTTC. Protein sequence: CASSLYYEQYF. V and J are TRBV7-9 and TRBJ2-7; D not certain. The germline V gene has CDR1 SEHNR and CDR2 FQNEAQ (reference sequence). CDR3 length equals 11 residues. With 2 bases removed from V and 3 bases from J, the gap between germline ends came to 2 bases. The whole variable domain, remainder taken from reference TRBV7-9 and TRBJ2-7, is DTGVSQNPRHKITKRGQNVTFRCDPISEHNRLYWYRQTLGQGPEFLTYFQNEAQLEKSRLLSDRFSAERPKGSFSTLEIQRTEQGDSAMYLCASSLYYEQYFGPGTRLTVT.

The chain is built from TRBV9 and TRBJ2-1, with D tentatively TRBD1 (6 bases). Germline lookup yields CDR1 SGDLS and CDR2 YYNGEE. The CDR3 is 14 amino acids. V was shortened by 4 bases and J by 10 bases, with 18 bases between the two germline ends. The CDR3 sequence is CASSPRGPGYEQFF. For the CDR3, the DNA is TGTGCCAGCAGCCCCAGGGGCCCAGGGTACGAGCAGTTCTTC.

Details on this clone: One end of the junction does not line up with germline, which may come from a read error. This chain connects TRBV18 to TRBJ2-2, with D maybe TRBD1 (5 bases). The CDR3 runs to 13 residues. The germline CDR1 and CDR2 sequences are KGHSH and LQKENI. The CDR3 region is CASSPQDTGELFF. The CDR3 DNA sequence: TGTGCCAGCTCCCCACAGGATACCGGGGAGCTGTTTTTT.